This TCR beta chain was recorded in a study of identical twins. Whole-study results and caveats: Twins' excess sharing was less marked for out-of-frame beta sequences.

Through template switching, a universal primer site was introduced, and the cDNA contained unique molecular identifiers. TCRdb used MiXCR to reprocess the 5' RACE reads, holding one entry per CDR3 protein. The sample holds hundreds of thousands of distinct CDR3 sequences; approximately 7% are singletons and the top ten take 3.5% to 4%. On this clonotype itself: The antigen is unknown.

These data also featured in a second study, about yellow fever vaccine responses in identical twins.

Input material: memory (CD45RO+) T cells sorted from blood. This receptor was identified in a woman under 30 in good health.

CDR3 DNA sequence: TGTGCCAGCAGTTACTCGGCGATAAGTGTTGAGCAGTTCTTC. Its protein product is CASSYSAISVEQFF. The rearrangement joins TRBV6-2 or TRBV6-3 to TRBJ2-1; no firm D call. V gave up 0 bases and J gave up 9 bases, with 12 bases separating them. The CDR3 contains 14 residues. Germline V gene lookup returns CDR1 MNHEY and CDR2 SVGEGT.